Sequencing of this T cell receptor (beta chain) was carried out in a study of metastatic and nonmetastatic thyroid tumors. Study-wide background: Where malignant and benign thyroid patients were concerned, repertoires were compared across blood and tumor or nodule tissue.

Under the authors' procedure: It was from CDR3 differences across clinicopathological groups that a distant-metastasis classifier for papillary thyroid cancer was built. TCRdb re-analyzed the PCR reads using MiXCR. The V and J calls were determined by TCRdb, not by the authors. This table has 100,000 or so clones, 14% to 15% appearing once. In its sample, this clone was seen many times. What it recognizes is unknown. Points from the study as a whole: Versus benign nodules, malignant thyroid tumors reportedly had significantly higher TCR beta diversity, in blood and tumor.

Germline CDR1 is SNHLY and CDR2 is FYNNEI. Trimming pared 2 bases from V and 0 bases from J, leaving 6 bases between. The CDR3 runs 14 residues. Prior to thyroid surgery, none of the patients had received any treatment. This TCR came from a female donor with papillary thyroid cancer or a benign thyroid nodule (not recorded which). Some clones in this sample may be carry-over from other donors' samples. The chain couples TRBV2 to TRBJ2-3; D gene uncertain. Source material: blood. The CDR3 reads CASSEMGSTDTQYF. As DNA, the CDR3 is TGTGCCAGCAGTGAAATGGGAAGCACAGATACGCAGTATTTT. The full variable domain, rest sourced from reference TRBV2 and TRBJ2-3, is EPEVTQTPSHQVTQMGQEVILRCVPISNHLYFYWYRQILGQKVEFLVSFYNNEISEKSEIFDDQFSVERPDGSNFTLKIRSTKLEDSAMYFCASSEMGSTDTQYFGPGTRLTVL.